This TCR beta chain was captured in a study of T cells of healthy individuals. From the 5' RACE reads, TCRdb called clonotypes with MiXCR, one entry per CDR3 protein. This table has tens of thousands of distinct CDR3 sequences, around 15% appearing once. The CDR3 is 16 residues long. Trimming shortened V by 2 bases and J by 4 bases, and 17 bases separated the two germline ends. Germline lookup yields CDR1 SGHTA and CDR2 FQGTGA. V gene TRBV7-3 combines with J gene TRBJ2-5; maybe TRBD2 (6 bases). This TCR was recovered from a human donor in good health. Here the CDR3 reads CASSLGGVGSRETQYF. The CDR3 DNA follows: TGTGCCAGCAGCTTAGGAGGGGTGGGGTCCAGAGAGACCCAGTACTTC.